Listed here are 26 T cell receptor beta chains from one sample, sequenced in a study of shared clonotypes between healthy human individuals. Profiled with immunoSEQ multiplex PCR; TCRdb holds only in-frame clones, not every one. The sample records approximately 2.4 million clones, around 95% being singletons. The sample was naive CD4+ T cells sorted from blood. Subset specified: CD45RA+ positively selected. These receptors all come from a man between 18 and 35 years old in good health.

The J gene is TRBJ1-1, the V gene TRBV10-3; tentatively, D is TRBD1 (5 bases). V lost 6 bases and J 1 base, leaving 15 bases between the germline ends. The CDR3 is made up of 15 amino acids. The germline V gene encodes CDR1 ENHRY and CDR2 SYGVKD. CDR3 bases: TGTGCCATCAGGGGGGGTGGCAAACCGAACACTGAAGCTTTCTTT. Its protein is CAIRGGGKPNTEAFF.

This chain links TRBV19 with TRBJ1-3; 9 nucleotides agree with TRBD1. The CDR3 has 16 residues. After removal of 6 bases from V and 4 bases from J, the junction contained 10 bases not matched to a gene. Germline V gene lookup returns CDR1 LNHDA and CDR2 SQIVND (reference sequence). CDR3 sequence reads: CASRPTGGAGGNTIYF. The DNA of the CDR3 is TGTGCCAGTAGACCCACAGGGGGCGCCGGCGGAAACACCATATATTTT.

The rearrangement links TRBV6-6 to TRBJ2-6, with unresolved D. The CDR3 extends over 16 amino acids. Looked up from germline, CDR1 is MNHNY and CDR2 is SVGAGI (reference sequence). V lost 8 bases, J lost 2 bases, and 16 bases lay in between. The chain's CDR3 is CASAFGRTTGANVLTF. The CDR3 DNA is TGTGCCAGCGCTTTTGGCCGGACCACTGGGGCCAACGTCCTGACTTTC.

In DNA, the CDR3 is TGTGCCACGGTGGTCACAGTTGGCGGGGAGCTGTTTTTT. Its protein is CATVVTVGGELFF. The chain employs TRBV10-3 and TRBJ2-2, with no clear D. CDR1 and CDR2 from the germline V gene are ENHRY and SYGVKD. The CDR3 consists of 13 residues. Trimming shortened V by 10 bases and J by 7 bases, and 16 bases separated the two germline ends.

The chain carries TRBV6-5 and TRBJ1-4; 8 nucleotides align to TRBD1. Germline V gene lookup returns CDR1 MNHEY and CDR2 SVGAGI. V dropped 5 bases and J dropped 7; count of bases not matched to a gene: 6. The CDR3 sequence is 14 residues long. Here the CDR3 reads CASSEQGGSEKLFF. The CDR3 DNA sequence: TGTGCCAGCAGTGAACAGGGGGGGAGTGAAAAACTGTTTTTT.

This clone was recorded only once. This sample also contains other DNA sequences that code for the same CDR3. This rearrangement joins TRBV6-6 to TRBJ1-2; no reliable D call. CDR1 MNHNY and CDR2 SVGAGI come from the germline V gene (reference sequence). The CDR3 sequence is 13 residues long. V gave up 5 bases and J gave up 2 bases, with 9 bases separating them. The DNA for the CDR3 is TGTGCCAGCAGTCCGCCGGGGAACTATGGCTACACCTTC. Translated: CASSPPGNYGYTF.

The chain employs TRBV6-5 and TRBJ1-2; D might be TRBD1 (5 bases). The V gene's germline CDR1 is MNHEY and CDR2 SVGAGI. With 0 bases removed from V and 8 bases from J, the gap between germline ends came to 10 bases. The CDR3 has 13 amino acids. The chain's CDR3 is CASSYSAWGGYTF. The CDR3 bases are TGTGCCAGCAGTTACTCTGCTTGGGGGGGCTACACCTTC.

V gene TRBV5-5 combines with J gene TRBJ2-7, with no clear D. Germline CDR1 SGHKS, CDR2 YYEKEE (reference sequence). Between the trimmed V and J ends, which lost 0 bases and 3 bases, there was a span of 4 bases. This CDR3 contains 12 residues. CDR3: CASSLAVYEQYF. As DNA, the CDR3 is TGTGCCAGCAGCTTGGCGGTCTACGAGCAGTACTTC.

The genes are TRBV28 and TRBJ2-5; D possibly matches TRBD1 or TRBD2 (5 bases each). The V end lost 3 bases, the J end lost 2 bases, and 13 bases lay between the germline ends. Per germline, CDR1 MDHEN and CDR2 SYDVKM. The CDR3 runs to 15 residues. The CDR3 nucleotides read TGTGCCAGCAGTTTGTTTGGGACGCTACAAGAGACCCAGTACTTC. Its translation: CASSLFGTLQETQYF.

This clone was seen once. The V call is TRBV11-2, the J call TRBJ2-7; perhaps D is TRBD1 or TRBD2 (7 bases each). Trimming took 5 bases from V and 2 from J, leaving 10 bases between them. Germline V gene data show CDR1 as SGHAT and CDR2 as FQNNGV. The CDR3 has 13 residues. The CDR3 here is CASSPGGAYEQYF. CDR3 DNA sequence: TGTGCCAGCAGCCCAGGGGGGGCCTACGAGCAGTACTTC. Complete variable domain (other parts from reference TRBV11-2 and TRBJ2-7): EAGVAQSPRYKIIEKRQSVAFWCNPISGHATLYWYQQILGQGPKLLIQFQNNGVVDDSQLPKDRFSAERLKGVDSTLKIQPAKLEDSAVYLCASSPGGAYEQYFGPGTRLTVT.

The V call is TRBV11-2, the J call TRBJ2-7, with D possibly matching TRBD2 (6 bases). The V end lost 4 bases, the J end lost 6 bases, and 16 bases lay between the germline ends. Per the germline V gene, CDR1 is SGHAT and CDR2 is FQNNGV. The CDR3 consists of 14 residues. The CDR3 region is CASSSEGPAAEQYF. Here the CDR3 DNA reads TGTGCCAGCAGCTCGGAGGGACCGGCCGCCGAGCAGTACTTC.

The CDR3 DNA reads as TGCGCCAGCAGCTTGGTTGGGGGTCACTACGAGCAGTACTTC. This sequence encodes CASSLVGGHYEQYF. The chain is built from TRBV5-1 and TRBJ2-7; D possibly matches TRBD1 or TRBD2 (5 bases each). Trimming removed 0 bases from V and 3 bases from J, with 10 bases in between. The CDR3 length is 14 residues. The V gene's germline CDR1 is SGHRS and CDR2 YFSETQ.

In its sample, this clone was seen once. This chain uses TRBV10-3 with TRBJ2-7; TRBD2 is a possible D gene (6 bases). The CDR3 contains 14 residues. The germline V and J ends were trimmed by 3 bases and 0 bases, with 9 bases remaining between them. Germline CDR1 and CDR2: ENHRY and SYGVKD. This chain's CDR3 is CAISDGGVSYEQYF. The CDR3 DNA reads as TGTGCCATCAGTGACGGCGGGGTCTCCTACGAGCAGTACTTC.

About this clone itself: The same CDR3 also results from other DNA sequences found in this sample. The chain is built from TRBV5-1 and TRBJ1-2; D is uncertain. V lost 4 bases to trimming and J lost 2 bases, with 9 bases between them. CDR1 and CDR2 from the germline V gene are SGHRS and YFSETQ. The CDR3 loop spans 13 amino acids. The CDR3 sequence is CASSPGENYGYTF. The CDR3 DNA is TGCGCCAGCAGCCCTGGGGAGAACTATGGCTACACCTTC.

The chain joins TRBV5-8 to TRBJ2-4; D call uncertain. The V end lost 4 bases, the J end lost 2 bases, and 4 bases lay between the germline ends. Germline CDR1 SGHTS, CDR2 YDEGEE. This CDR3 is 12 amino acids long. CDR3 loop: CASSRTKNIQYF. In DNA, the CDR3 is TGTGCCAGCAGCCGAACCAAAAACATTCAGTACTTC.

V is TRBV2 and J is TRBJ2-7; weak D call: TRBD1 (5 bases). The V gene lost 1 base and the J gene lost 1 base, with 8 bases spanning the gap. Germline V gives CDR1 SNHLY, CDR2 FYNNEI. The CDR3 sequence is 14 residues long. The CDR3 protein is CASSEVRESYEQYF. CDR3 DNA: TGTGCCAGCAGTGAAGTCAGGGAATCCTACGAGCAGTACTTC. Supplemented by reference TRBV2 and TRBJ2-7, the full variable domain reads EPEVTQTPSHQVTQMGQEVILRCVPISNHLYFYWYRQILGQKVEFLVSFYNNEISEKSEIFDDQFSVERPDGSNFTLKIRSTKLEDSAMYFCASSEVRESYEQYFGPGTRLTVT.

V usage is TRBV4-1 and J usage is TRBJ1-5; TRBD1 might be the D (5 bases). CDR1 MGHRA and CDR2 YSYEKL come from the germline V gene. The ends were cut back, 4 bases at V and 2 bases at J, with 12 bases in the middle. This CDR3 spans 15 amino acids. The CDR3, as DNA: TGCGCCAGCAGCCCACAGGAACGGGGCAATCAGCCCCAGCATTTT. This sequence encodes CASSPQERGNQPQHF.

This chain uses TRBV5-1 with TRBJ2-3, with D uncertain. The CDR3 extends over 16 amino acids. Germline-derived CDR1 and CDR2 are SGHRS and YFSETQ. V lost 0 bases to trimming and J lost 0 bases, with 11 bases between them. The CDR3 bases are TGCGCCAGCAGCTTGGAGAGGACCTCTAGCACAGATACGCAGTATTTT. This encodes CASSLERTSSTDTQYF.

The gene calls are TRBV5-1 and TRBJ2-4, with D possibly matching TRBD1 (6 bases). Germline V gene lookup returns CDR1 SGHRS and CDR2 YFSETQ. The length of the CDR3 is 14 residues. Trimming stripped 0 bases from V and 8 bases from J, with 12 bases between. The CDR3, as DNA: TGCGCCAGCAGCTTGGTGGCAGGGGATGACATTCAGTACTTC. It codes for CASSLVAGDDIQYF.

The rearrangement joins TRBV5-6 to TRBJ1-1, with D tentatively TRBD1 (6 bases). CDR1 SGHDT and CDR2 YYEEEE come from the germline V gene. With 4 bases removed from V and 4 bases from J, the gap between germline ends came to 17 bases. The CDR3 contains 15 residues. The chain's CDR3 is CASSPPGVRGTEAFF. CDR3 bases: TGTGCCAGCAGCCCCCCCGGGGTCAGGGGCACTGAAGCTTTCTTT.

V gene TRBV2 combines with J gene TRBJ2-1; 10 bases map to TRBD2. This CDR3 has 15 residues. The germline gives CDR1 SNHLY, CDR2 FYNNEI. Germline trimming cut 6 bases from V and 6 bases from J; bases unmatched to any gene: 8. The chain's CDR3 is CASRLAGTGGNEQFF. CDR3 DNA sequence: TGTGCCAGCAGACTAGCGGGGACCGGAGGCAATGAGCAGTTCTTC.

The chain joins TRBV4-2 to TRBJ2-2, with D unresolved. The CDR3 is 12 amino acids. V lost 1 base and J lost 6, with 3 bases in between. CDR1 and CDR2 from the germline V gene are LGHNA and YNFKEQ. As DNA, the CDR3 is TGTGCCAGCAGCCAAGGTCCCGGGGAGCTGTTTTTT. It translates to CASSQGPGELFF.

Concerning this clone itself: The same CDR3 also results from other DNA sequences found in this sample. The chain uses TRBV5-1 and TRBJ2-7, with D uncertain. The CDR3 is made up of 14 amino acids. V lost 0 bases and J lost 0, with 7 bases in between. Germline CDR1 and CDR2: SGHRS and YFSETQ. The CDR3 is CASSLATVSYEQYF. The CDR3 DNA reads TGCGCCAGCAGCTTGGCCACGGTCTCCTACGAGCAGTACTTC.

The CDR3 sequence: CASSPGTTPDEQYF. CDR3 coding DNA: TGTGCCAGCAGCCCCGGGACAACTCCTGACGAGCAGTACTTC. V and J are TRBV6-1 and TRBJ2-7; possibly TRBD1 for D (6 bases). V was cut by 6 bases and J by 5 bases, with 17 bases left in between. The germline CDR1 and CDR2 sequences are MNHNS and SASEGT. The CDR3 covers 14 residues.

CDR3 sequence reads: CASSFGAVDTEAFF. The CDR3 region has the DNA TGCGCCAGCAGCTTCGGGGCGGTTGACACTGAAGCTTTCTTT. J is TRBJ1-1 and V is TRBV5-1; weak D call: TRBD1 (5 bases). CDR1 is SGHRS, CDR2 YFSETQ, per germline. This CDR3 comprises 14 residues. The V gene lost 2 bases and the J gene lost 3 bases, with 11 bases spanning the gap.

The rearrangement joins TRBV7-9 to TRBJ2-7, with D uncertain. Germline V gives CDR1 SEHNR, CDR2 FQNEAQ (reference sequence). The CDR3 runs to 12 residues. V was pared by 5 bases and J by 4 bases, with 9 bases between. The CDR3 DNA is TGTGCCAGCAGCCCCCTTGAATACGAGCAGTACTTC. Residues: CASSPLEYEQYF.